Presented here are 14 T cell receptor beta chains from one specimen sequenced in a study of blood T cell repertoires in COVID-19. Profiled with immunoSEQ multiplex PCR; TCRdb holds only in-frame clones, not every one. Among 300,000 to 400,000 clones, 70% to 90% were seen once, and the ten largest hold 0.95% to 1%. Sample: PBMCs or T cells enriched from blood (not recorded which). Every receptor here comes from a woman under 40 with acute COVID-19.

The rearrangement links TRBV19 to TRBJ2-3, with TRBD1 identical over 10 bases. There are 16 residues in the CDR3. The V segment lost 6 bases and the J segment 1 base; nucleotides outside the gene matches: 7. Germline V CDR1 and CDR2: LNHDA, SQIVND (reference sequence). The CDR3 is CASSEPGTGGTDTQYF. The CDR3 DNA is TGTGCCAGTAGCGAACCCGGGACAGGGGGCACAGATACGCAGTATTTT.

The chain is built from TRBV18 and TRBJ1-2; no firm D call. CDR3 length: 13 amino acids. In germline, CDR1 is KGHSH, CDR2 LQKENI. V was shortened by 1 base and J by 3 bases, with 6 bases between the two germline ends. The CDR3 DNA sequence: TGTGCCAGCTCACCACAGGAGGACTATGGCTACACCTTC. It encodes CASSPQEDYGYTF. Variable domain in full (rest from reference TRBV18 and TRBJ1-2): NAGVMQNPRHLVRRRGQEARLRCSPMKGHSHVYWYRQLPEEGLKFMVYLQKENIIDESGMPKERFSAEFPKEGPSILRIQQVVRGDSAAYFCASSPQEDYGYTFGSGTRLTVV.

This sequence joins TRBV30 and TRBJ1-2; 10 nucleotides match TRBD1. The V gene's germline CDR1 is GTSNPN and CDR2 SVGIG (reference sequence). CDR3 size: 14 residues. The V segment lost 1 base and the J segment 2 bases; nucleotides outside the gene matches: 1. CDR3: CAWSGDRGNYGYTF. The CDR3 nucleotides read TGTGCCTGGAGTGGGGACAGGGGAAACTATGGCTACACCTTC.

This chain joins TRBV4-1 and TRBJ2-7, with D possibly matching TRBD1 (5 bases). Per the germline V gene, CDR1 is MGHRA and CDR2 is YSYEKL. The length of the CDR3 is 15 residues. Trimming pared 0 bases from V and 4 bases from J, leaving 13 bases between. The CDR3 DNA sequence: TGCGCCAGCAGCCAAGAGGGGCAGGGTGATTACGAGCAGTACTTC. Translation gives CASSQEGQGDYEQYF.

In the case of this clone: Distinct nucleotide sequences in the sample also encode this CDR3. The chain links TRBV5-1 to TRBJ2-7; 7 bases line up with TRBD2. Germline V lookup: CDR1 SGHRS, CDR2 YFSETQ. The J segment lost 6 bases and the V segment lost 0 bases, leaving 3 bases of the junction unmatched. The CDR3 length is 13 residues. The CDR3 region is CASSLAGGSEQYF. CDR3 sequence (DNA): TGCGCCAGCAGCTTGGCCGGGGGGTCCGAGCAGTACTTC.

This clone was recorded at least ten times. The rearrangement uses TRBV5-1 and TRBJ2-7, with D possibly matching TRBD2 (5 bases). The CDR3 loop spans 14 amino acids. Germline V lookup: CDR1 SGHRS, CDR2 YFSETQ. V was shortened by 3 bases and J by 4 bases, with 14 bases between the two germline ends. CDR3 coding DNA: TGCGCCAGCAGCTGGCGTGGTTCGGGGTACGAGCAGTACTTC. This translates into CASSWRGSGYEQYF.

The chain joins TRBV9 to TRBJ1-6, with 8 bases that match TRBD1. This CDR3 is 16 amino acids long. Germline V CDR1 and CDR2: SGDLS, YYNGEE. The ends lost 4 bases at V and 10 bases at J; junction bases unmatched: 13. In DNA, the CDR3 is TGTGCCAGCAGCTTAGGACAGGGAAATTTAGTGTCACCCCTCCACTTT. Protein: CASSLGQGNLVSPLHF.

The V gene is TRBV6-2 or TRBV6-3, the J gene TRBJ2-3, with TRBD2 matching 10 bases. J gave up 2 bases and V 2 bases, and 10 bases lay outside the gene matches. Germline lookup yields CDR1 MNHEY and CDR2 SVGEGT. The CDR3 runs to 18 residues. The CDR3 spells CASSYPLGLALTTDTQYF. CDR3 coding DNA: TGTGCCAGCAGTTACCCCCTGGGACTAGCGTTAACCACAGATACGCAGTATTTT.

The chain employs TRBV3-1 (or the pseudogene TRBV3-2) and TRBJ2-3; 9 bases match TRBD1. Losses at the gene ends were 9 bases for V and 1 base for J; bases not matched to a gene: 11. The CDR3 runs 16 residues. CDR1 and CDR2 (germline): LGHDT, YNNKEL (reference sequence). CDR3 coding DNA: TGTGCCAGTTCCGTCGGACAGGGGATGGGCACAGATACGCAGTATTTT. Protein: CASSVGQGMGTDTQYF.

The CDR3 spells CASSLDGGGIINTDTQYF. The CDR3 nucleotides read TGTGCCAGCAGCTTGGATGGCGGGGGGATTATTAACACAGATACGCAGTATTTT. This rearrangement joins TRBV7-8 to TRBJ2-3, with TRBD2 matching over 8 bases. The germline V gene has CDR1 SGHVS and CDR2 FQNEAQ. The CDR3 sequence is 18 residues long. J gave up 2 bases and V 3 bases, and 13 bases lay outside the gene matches.

The chain couples TRBV2 to TRBJ1-5, with D possibly being TRBD1 (6 bases). The CDR3 has 14 residues. Germline lookup yields CDR1 SNHLY and CDR2 FYNNEI. The V gene lost 4 bases and the J gene lost 3 bases, with 10 bases spanning the gap. CDR3 nucleotide sequence: TGTGCCAGCAGTGGGGGGCGCAACAATCAGCCCCAGCATTTT. The encoded protein is CASSGGRNNQPQHF. The whole variable domain, filled in from reference TRBV2 and TRBJ1-5, reads EPEVTQTPSHQVTQMGQEVILRCVPISNHLYFYWYRQILGQKVEFLVSFYNNEISEKSEIFDDQFSVERPDGSNFTLKIRSTKLEDSAMYFCASSGGRNNQPQHFGDGTRLSIL.

This chain connects TRBV7-9 to TRBJ2-7, with D maybe TRBD1 (6 bases). V was pared by 5 bases and J by 4 bases, with 15 bases between. The CDR3 sequence is 14 residues long. The V gene's germline CDR1 is SEHNR and CDR2 FQNEAQ (reference sequence). This CDR3 is CASSVNRVTYEQYF. CDR3 sequence (DNA): TGTGCCAGCAGCGTAAACAGGGTTACGTACGAGCAGTACTTC.

The CDR3 DNA is TGTGCCAGTAGTAGACCGGGACAGGGCAATCAGCCCCAGCATTTT. Encoded protein: CASSRPGQGNQPQHF. This chain links TRBV19 with TRBJ1-5, with 8 positions matching TRBD1. The CDR3 consists of 15 residues. V lost 4 bases and J lost 2; bases outside the gene matches: 4. Germline V lookup: CDR1 LNHDA, CDR2 SQIVND (reference sequence).

V gene TRBV19 combines with J gene TRBJ1-1; D remains unclear. The CDR3 is made up of 16 amino acids. Germline lookup yields CDR1 LNHDA and CDR2 SQIVND (reference sequence). Deletions cut 9 bases from V and 5 bases from J, with 25 bases between. Here the CDR3 reads CASRDPGLGGSTEAFF. In DNA, the CDR3 is TGTGCCAGCCGCGATCCCGGGCTGGGTGGGAGTACTGAAGCTTTCTTT.